This TCR beta chain was sequenced for a study of beta chain features in type 1 diabetes (dated by TCRdb to the late 2010s). About the investigation overall: Patients and healthy donors did not differ in mean age, gender distribution, total cell number or subset yield. A total of roughly 100 million sorted cells were examined across all samples, and the number of cells per subset was strongly correlated with RNA yield. The study compared the TCRB repertoires of sorted circulating CD4+ T cell subsets in recently diagnosed type 1 diabetes patients with those in matched healthy donors. Regulatory and stem cell-like memory subsets were isolated from only 8 patients and about 8 healthy donors, whereas naive and central memory subsets came from all 30 or so donors.

The High Capacity cDNA Reverse Transcription Kit was used to reverse transcribe all of the isolated RNA, meaning that expressed TCRB transcripts were what got sequenced. Deep immunoSEQ sequencing was performed on naive, central memory and regulatory T cell samples, with an average of about 3.57 million total reads per sample. Sorted cells were lysed in RLT buffer, and RNA was extracted using DNase-treated RNeasy Micro or Mini kits according to cell number. To prevent cross-contamination, every cell subset was processed on its own, while patient and healthy donor samples were processed together. Using the immunoSEQ multiplex PCR, TCRB sequences were amplified from cDNA into 87-bp fragments spanning the CDR3 region. Amplicons were sequenced on the Illumina HiSeq platform. The paper's processing steps were these. PCR bias was corrected computationally using synthetic template baselines, and reads within Hamming distance 2 were collapsed, with unmergeable singletons discarded. By aligning reads against IMGT, V, D and J genes, CDR3 length, and insertions or deletions at six rearrangement sites were assigned. Within each subset, clonotype counts were normalized to sorted cell number, and only after that were true diversity and Gini coefficients computed with the tcR R package. The overlap coefficient, calculated on TCRB nucleotide sequences, was used to quantify repertoire sharing. Out-of-frame TCRB sequences from naive cells were analyzed to stand in for the pre-selection repertoire. This immuneACCESS table, as held by TCRdb, lists in-frame sequences with V and J called but not all clones. Of the missing ones, under half trace to an unresolved V gene in checked studies; the others have no known cause. V, J and clone size reflect that table, while D and trimming were determined from the DNA. The sample table lists 900,000 or so clones, 17% of them with a count of one. The biggest ten clones account for 0.023% of the sample.

As regards this clone: The antigen it binds to is not known. Qualities for individual bases were not recorded, and no much larger clone is one base off.

Each donor gave one peripheral blood draw, approximately 110 mL on average, collected into heparinised tubes. Naive, central memory, regulatory and stem cell-like memory CD4+ T cells were sorted on a BD FACSAria II using a panel including CD45RO, CCR7, CD25, CD127, CD95 and CD27. A purity above 98% was achieved for all sorted populations. PBMCs were isolated immediately by Lymphoprep density gradient centrifugation and stained directly without culture. So that batch effects would be minimized, each experiment stained and sorted samples in pairs, pairing one healthy donor with one patient. General findings and caveats noted by the study authors: A moderate but significant shortening of TCRB CDR3 length was observed in type 1 diabetes patients in all four CD4+ subsets. Because cDNA rather than genomic DNA was sequenced, highly expressing activated cells could have been over-represented, although no difference in activation and CD3 levels was found between groups. HLA sub-analyses involved small numbers of individuals, so any influence of HLA type on TCRB rearrangement remained unresolved. Shorter templates might be favored by PCR, yet because patient and control samples were amplified and corrected together, any such skew would affect both groups equally. Patients with type 1 diabetes made fewer insertions and deleted more nucleotides at VDJ recombination sites, implying thymic rearrangement abnormalities. Naive, central memory and regulatory TCRB repertoires appeared to be more similar among patients than among healthy donors.

The sequence derives from a woman in her late teens or twenties in good health. Sample: naive CD4+ T cells from blood. The sample's cell subset or site, from its label and the paper: true naive CD4+ T cells.

The CDR3 reads CASSRRGGAYEQYF. The DNA sequence is given as TGTGCCAGCAGCCGTCGCGGGGGGGCCTACGAGCAGTACTTC. The chain is assembled from TRBV7-2 and TRBJ2-7; 9 of the junction bases match TRBD2. The CDR3 numbers 14 residues from cysteine through phenylalanine. Only CDR3 DNA remains: 42 bases, in frame from the first base. CDR1 and CDR2, looked up from the germline V gene, are SGHTA and FQGNSA. V is pruned by 5 bases and J by 2 bases, leaving 4 bases of the junction without a gene match.